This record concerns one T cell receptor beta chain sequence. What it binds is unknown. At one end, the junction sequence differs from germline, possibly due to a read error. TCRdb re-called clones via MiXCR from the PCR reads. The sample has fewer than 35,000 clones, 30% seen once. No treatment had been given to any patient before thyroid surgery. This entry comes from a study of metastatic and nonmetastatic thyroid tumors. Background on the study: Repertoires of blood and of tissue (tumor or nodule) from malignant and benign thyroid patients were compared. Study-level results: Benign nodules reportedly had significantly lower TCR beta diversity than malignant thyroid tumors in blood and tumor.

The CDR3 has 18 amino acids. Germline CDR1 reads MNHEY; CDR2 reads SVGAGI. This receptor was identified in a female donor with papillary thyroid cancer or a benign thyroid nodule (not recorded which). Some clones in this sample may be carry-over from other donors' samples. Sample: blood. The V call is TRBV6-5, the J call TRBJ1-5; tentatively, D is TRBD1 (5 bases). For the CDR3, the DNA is TGTGCCATCAGTTACTCAATGGTGGAGGGGTGGTCTAATCAGCCCCAGCATTTT. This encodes CAISYSMVEGWSNQPQHF.